Listed here are 32 T cell receptor beta chains from one sample, sequenced in a study of blood T cell repertoires in COVID-19. Profiling relied on immunoSEQ multiplex PCR, and the TCRdb table lists in-frame clones only, not all of them. The sample holds about 94,000 clones, approximately 89% seen once. Sequencing used peripheral blood. These receptors all come from a human donor with acute or convalescent COVID-19. The donor label of this sample is uncertain.

V gene TRBV5-1 combines with J gene TRBJ1-5; TRBD1 is a possible D gene (6 bases). Germline V CDR1 and CDR2: SGHRS, YFSETQ. CDR3 length: 15 residues. Trimming cost V 0 bases and J 2 bases, with 9 bases left between them. The CDR3 nucleotides read TGCGCCAGCAGCTTGGCAGGGGTTGGCAATCAGCCCCAGCATTTT. It specifies CASSLAGVGNQPQHF.

The rearrangement links TRBV2 to TRBJ1-4; 9 nucleotides match TRBD1. With 6 bases clipped from V and 4 bases from J, the junction kept 9 bases outside the gene matches. The CDR3 extends over 16 amino acids. Germline loops: CDR1 SNHLY, CDR2 FYNNEI. CDR3 DNA sequence: TGTGCCAGCAGCAATTCACGGACAGGGGATAATGAAAAACTGTTTTTT. Translated: CASSNSRTGDNEKLFF.

The chain joins TRBV6-2 or TRBV6-3 to TRBJ2-1, with TRBD2 matching 9 bases. V shed 2 bases and J 9 bases; nucleotides not matched to a gene: 8. CDR1 and CDR2 (germline): MNHEY, SVGEGT. This CDR3 contains 15 residues. CDR3 sequence: CASSYQRGVTSEQFF. The CDR3 DNA is TGTGCCAGCAGTTACCAGCGGGGGGTTACTAGTGAGCAGTTCTTC.

CDR3 in amino acids: CASSPLRGSHEQYF. CDR3 nucleotide sequence: TGTGCCAGCTCACCGCTAAGGGGTTCCCACGAGCAGTACTTC. The chain joins TRBV18 to TRBJ2-7; tentative D call: TRBD1 (5 bases). This CDR3 is 14 amino acids long. V was cut by 3 bases and J by 5 bases, with 14 bases left in between. Germline V lookup: CDR1 KGHSH, CDR2 LQKENI. The full variable domain, in which reference TRBV18 and TRBJ2-7 provide the parts outside the CDR3, is NAGVMQNPRHLVRRRGQEARLRCSPMKGHSHVYWYRQLPEEGLKFMVYLQKENIIDESGMPKERFSAEFPKEGPSILRIQQVVRGDSAAYFCASSPLRGSHEQYFGPGTRLTVT.

The V and J genes are TRBV2 and TRBJ1-2; the D gene is possibly TRBD1 (6 bases). Trimming pared 7 bases from V and 3 bases from J, leaving 12 bases between. Germline V gene lookup returns CDR1 SNHLY and CDR2 FYNNEI. The CDR3 runs to 13 residues. CDR3 in DNA: TGTGCCAGCACACGGACAGAGGACTATGGCTACACCTTC. Its translation is CASTRTEDYGYTF.

The DNA for the CDR3 is TGTGCCAGCAGCCAAGATCGGGACTCGGGGTCGTTTACCCTGCGGGCTTTCTTT. Translated: CASSQDRDSGSFTLRAFF. The gene calls are TRBV3-1 (or the pseudogene TRBV3-2) and TRBJ1-1; D is perhaps TRBD1 (5 bases). Trimming left V 0 bases short and J 11 bases short, with 28 bases between. CDR3 length: 18 amino acids. From germline, CDR1 is LGHDT and CDR2 YNNKEL (reference sequence).

The chain links TRBV27 to TRBJ2-1, with 12 nucleotides matching TRBD2. The CDR3 runs to 15 residues. J gave up 8 bases and V 8 bases, and 10 bases lay outside the gene matches. Germline V lookup: CDR1 MNHEY, CDR2 SMNVEV (reference sequence). CDR3 in amino acids: CASWLAGGPSYEQFF. CDR3 nucleotide sequence: TGTGCCAGCTGGCTAGCGGGGGGGCCGTCGTATGAGCAGTTCTTC.

This clone has a single count. The V call is TRBV6-5, the J call TRBJ2-5; 14 bases match TRBD2. The ends lost 2 bases at V and 4 bases at J; junction bases unmatched: 3. This CDR3 has 16 amino acids. Germline V gene lookup returns CDR1 MNHEY and CDR2 SVGAGI. The CDR3 spells CASSYRGTSGGETQYF. The CDR3 DNA reads as TGTGCCAGCAGTTACAGAGGGACTAGCGGGGGAGAGACCCAGTACTTC.

V gene TRBV18 combines with J gene TRBJ2-1; D gene unclear. With 2 bases removed from V and 0 bases from J, the gap between germline ends came to 8 bases. Germline assignment: CDR1 KGHSH and CDR2 LQKENI. The CDR3 is made up of 15 amino acids. This CDR3 reads CASSPGRSSYNEQFF. The CDR3 coding sequence is TGTGCCAGCTCACCAGGTAGGAGCTCCTACAATGAGCAGTTCTTC.

The chain carries TRBV15 and TRBJ1-2; D may be TRBD1 (5 bases). The CDR3 spans 15 residues. Trimming left V 1 base short and J 7 bases short, with 16 bases between. Germline values: CDR1 LNHNV, CDR2 YYDKDF (reference sequence). The CDR3 reads CATSRVGGASGGYTF. CDR3 bases: TGTGCCACCAGCAGAGTAGGTGGGGCGTCGGGTGGCTACACCTTC.

The chain is built from TRBV10-1 and TRBJ2-3; 11 positions match TRBD2. CDR1 and CDR2 from the germline V gene are WNHNN and SYGVQD (reference sequence). The V and J ends lost 6 bases and 0 bases, in that order; junction bases with no gene match: 2. The length of the CDR3 is 15 residues. In DNA, the CDR3 is TGCGCCAGCAGCGGGACTAGCGGTAGCACAGATACGCAGTATTTT. Amino acid sequence: CASSGTSGSTDTQYF.

The chain carries TRBV5-1 and TRBJ2-7; TRBD2 is a possible D gene (5 bases). Between the trimmed V and J ends, which lost 3 bases and 2 bases, there was a span of 12 bases. Germline CDR1 and CDR2: SGHRS and YFSETQ. The CDR3 has 14 amino acids. The CDR3 coding sequence is TGCGCCAGCAGCTGGGCCGCCGGGGCCTACGAGCAGTACTTC. Its translation is CASSWAAGAYEQYF.

The chain is built from TRBV4-3 and TRBJ2-2; 7 positions agree with TRBD2. V was pared by 4 bases and J by 1 base, with 3 bases of the junction left unmatched. The CDR3 totals 15 residues. Germline CDR1 and CDR2: LGHNA and YSLEER. The DNA for the CDR3 is TGCGCCAGCAGCCCTGGGGAGGGGAACACCGGGGAGCTGTTTTTT. It yields the protein CASSPGEGNTGELFF.

The genes are TRBV5-1 and TRBJ2-1; no firm D call. Per the germline V gene, CDR1 is SGHRS and CDR2 is YFSETQ. V was cut by 0 bases and J by 7 bases, with 11 bases left in between. This CDR3 region has 14 residues. CDR3 DNA: TGCGCCAGCAGCTTGGAAGCCAGGTGGAATGAGCAGTTCTTC. Translated, it gives CASSLEARWNEQFF.

The V gene is TRBV6-5, the J gene TRBJ1-3; tentative D call: TRBD1 (5 bases). The CDR3 has 14 residues. From germline, CDR1 is MNHEY and CDR2 SVGAGI. V was cut by 6 bases and J by 2 bases, with 11 bases left in between. CDR3 amino acids: CASSVGGAGNTIYF. CDR3 in DNA: TGTGCCAGCAGCGTCGGGGGGGCTGGAAACACCATATATTTT.

This chain uses TRBV30 with TRBJ2-1, with D possibly TRBD1 on 5 matching bases. The CDR3 length is 13 residues. Per the germline V gene, CDR1 is GTSNPN and CDR2 is SVGIG (reference sequence). The ends were cut back, 2 bases at V and 8 bases at J, with 13 bases in the middle. The CDR3 region is CAWSRPQGYEQFF. The CDR3 DNA sequence: TGTGCCTGGAGTAGACCTCAGGGTTATGAGCAGTTCTTC. The variable domain in full, with the rest retrieved from reference TRBV30 and TRBJ2-1, is SQTIHQWPATLVQPVGSPLSLECTVEGTSNPNLYWYRQAAGRGLQLLFYSVGIGQISSEVPQNLSASRPQDRQFILSSKKLLLSDSGFYLCAWSRPQGYEQFFGPGTRLTVL.

This chain uses TRBV7-6 with TRBJ1-1, with 7 positions matching TRBD1. CDR1 and CDR2 (germline): SGHVS, FNYEAQ. The CDR3 totals 17 residues. The V gene end was trimmed by 1 base and the J gene end by 3 bases; junction bases not matched to a gene: 11. In DNA form, the CDR3 reads TGTGCCAGCAGCTTAGGGCCAGGAGGGGGCGCCGACACTGAAGCTTTCTTT. Encoded protein: CASSLGPGGGADTEAFF.

This chain links TRBV5-8 with TRBJ2-3, with D tentatively TRBD2 (6 bases). V lost 3 bases, J lost 9 bases, and 17 bases lay in between. The CDR3 consists of 14 residues. CDR1 and CDR2 (germline): SGHTS, YDEGEE. CDR3 sequence: CASSSGPGSRTQYF. Here the CDR3 DNA reads TGTGCCAGCAGCTCCGGGCCCGGGAGTAGAACGCAGTATTTT.

The rearrangement joins TRBV5-8 to TRBJ2-5; 10 nucleotides match TRBD2. The CDR3 is 14 amino acids. Germline V gene data show CDR1 as SGHTS and CDR2 as YDEGEE. V trimming: 5 bases; J trimming: 3 bases; junction bases outside the gene matches: 4. The CDR3 DNA reads as TGTGCCAGCAGACATCTAGCGGGGGAAGAGACCCAGTACTTC. The encoded protein is CASRHLAGEETQYF.

The rearrangement links TRBV7-9 to TRBJ1-5; the D gene is possibly TRBD1 (6 bases). The CDR3 contains 16 residues. Germline V CDR1 and CDR2: SEHNR, FQNEAQ (reference sequence). With 3 bases removed from V and 3 bases from J, the gap between germline ends came to 15 bases. This CDR3 is CASSFGPGGPNQPQHF. As DNA, the CDR3 is TGTGCCAGCAGCTTCGGTCCGGGGGGCCCCAATCAGCCCCAGCATTTT.

The rearrangement uses TRBV6-5 and TRBJ2-7; D possibly corresponds to TRBD1 (6 bases). This CDR3 has 14 residues. CDR1 and CDR2 from the germline V gene are MNHEY and SVGAGI. V was cut by 4 bases and J by 5 bases, with 15 bases left in between. The CDR3 loop is CASSLLQGNHEQYF. The CDR3 DNA reads as TGTGCCAGCAGTTTACTTCAGGGGAACCACGAGCAGTACTTC.

The chain is built from TRBV19 and TRBJ1-1; perhaps TRBD1 as D (5 bases). This CDR3 has 14 amino acids. Looked up from germline, CDR1 is LNHDA and CDR2 is SQIVND (reference sequence). The ends were cut back, 8 bases at V and 3 bases at J, with 16 bases in the middle. The CDR3 loop reads CASSSGYWDTEAFF. The CDR3 DNA reads TGTGCCAGTTCTTCAGGGTATTGGGACACTGAAGCTTTCTTT.

The sample holds a few counts of this clone. The V and J genes are TRBV4-2 and TRBJ1-6; 7 bases agree with TRBD1. CDR3 length: 16 residues. V shed 3 bases, J shed 10 bases, and the junction held 12 bases outside the gene matches. In germline, CDR1 is LGHNA, CDR2 YNFKEQ. This chain's CDR3 is CASSQLGTAGGSPLHF. Written as DNA, the CDR3 is TGTGCCAGCAGCCAGCTGGGGACAGCCGGAGGGTCACCCCTCCACTTT.

This rearrangement joins TRBV30 to TRBJ1-1; a weak D match, TRBD1 (6 bases). The V gene's germline CDR1 is GTSNPN and CDR2 SVGIG (reference sequence). V was clipped by 1 base and J by 1 base, with 16 bases between them. The CDR3 runs 16 residues. CDR3 nucleotides: TGTGCCTGGAGTGGATCTATAACAGGGTCGAACACTGAAGCTTTCTTT. Translating gives CAWSGSITGSNTEAFF.

The rearrangement links TRBV18 to TRBJ1-1; D gene unclear. Trimming stripped 5 bases from V and 6 bases from J, with 13 bases between. The germline gives CDR1 KGHSH, CDR2 LQKENI. This CDR3 contains 13 residues. CDR3 region: CASSYSQRAEAFF. CDR3 coding DNA: TGTGCCAGCTCATACTCACAGAGAGCTGAAGCTTTCTTT.

The chain carries TRBV11-2 and TRBJ2-3, with a tentative D call TRBD2 (5 bases). The CDR3 is made up of 15 amino acids. CDR1 and CDR2 from the germline V gene are SGHAT and FQNNGV. Trimming removed 5 bases from V and 1 base from J, with 13 bases in between. CDR3 sequence: CASSDPGLRTDTQYF. CDR3 nucleotides: TGTGCCAGCAGCGACCCCGGACTGCGCACAGATACGCAGTATTTT. Supplemented by reference TRBV11-2 and TRBJ2-3, the full variable domain reads EAGVAQSPRYKIIEKRQSVAFWCNPISGHATLYWYQQILGQGPKLLIQFQNNGVVDDSQLPKDRFSAERLKGVDSTLKIQPAKLEDSAVYLCASSDPGLRTDTQYFGPGTRLTVL.

The chain couples TRBV4-3 to TRBJ2-7; maybe TRBD2 (5 bases). Looked up from germline, CDR1 is LGHNA and CDR2 is YSLEER. The CDR3 covers 15 residues. V lost 0 bases and J lost 0, with 9 bases in between. The CDR3 sequence is CASSQDFGDSYEQYF. CDR3 sequence (DNA): TGCGCCAGCAGCCAAGATTTCGGGGACTCCTACGAGCAGTACTTC.

The rearrangement uses TRBV7-8 and TRBJ2-7; D not resolved. Germline CDR1 is SGHVS and CDR2 is FQNEAQ. V gave up 3 bases and J gave up 6 bases, with 15 bases separating them. This CDR3 region has 14 residues. The CDR3 coding sequence is TGTGCCAGCAGCTTCTCGACAACCACCCTCGAGCAGTACTTC. Residues: CASSFSTTTLEQYF.

V and J are TRBV7-9 and TRBJ2-7; 8 bases match TRBD2. The CDR3 is 15 residues long. Germline assignment: CDR1 SEHNR and CDR2 FQNEAQ (reference sequence). Germline trimming cut 5 bases from V and 2 bases from J; bases unmatched to any gene: 8. CDR3 amino acids: CASSRSRGGPYEQYF. DNA for the CDR3: TGTGCCAGCAGCCGAAGTCGGGGGGGCCCCTACGAGCAGTACTTC.

V gene TRBV19 combines with J gene TRBJ1-6, with D hard to call. V gave up 6 bases and J gave up 0 bases, with 12 bases separating them. This CDR3 contains 16 residues. CDR1 and CDR2 from the germline V gene are LNHDA and SQIVND (reference sequence). CDR3 sequence (DNA): TGTGCCAGTAGCCCGAGCCTGAGCTCCTATAATTCACCCCTCCACTTT. Its protein is CASSPSLSSYNSPLHF.

This chain joins TRBV19 and TRBJ1-1; tentative D call: TRBD1 (5 bases). This CDR3 is 13 amino acids long. V lost 5 bases and J lost 10, with 17 bases in between. Germline V gene lookup returns CDR1 LNHDA and CDR2 SQIVND (reference sequence). CDR3 in amino acids: CASSPTVLLRAFF. The CDR3 nucleotides are TGTGCCAGTAGTCCGACAGTACTTCTTAGAGCTTTCTTT.

The V and J genes are TRBV20-1 and TRBJ2-5, with D possibly TRBD1 on 5 matching bases. Germline lookup yields CDR1 DFQATT and CDR2 SNEGSKA (reference sequence). The CDR3 runs 13 residues. Trimming took off 3 bases at V and 1 base at J, with 9 bases between the two ends. CDR3 protein: CSASRQSQETQYF. For the CDR3, the DNA is TGCAGTGCTAGTAGACAGTCCCAAGAGACCCAGTACTTC.